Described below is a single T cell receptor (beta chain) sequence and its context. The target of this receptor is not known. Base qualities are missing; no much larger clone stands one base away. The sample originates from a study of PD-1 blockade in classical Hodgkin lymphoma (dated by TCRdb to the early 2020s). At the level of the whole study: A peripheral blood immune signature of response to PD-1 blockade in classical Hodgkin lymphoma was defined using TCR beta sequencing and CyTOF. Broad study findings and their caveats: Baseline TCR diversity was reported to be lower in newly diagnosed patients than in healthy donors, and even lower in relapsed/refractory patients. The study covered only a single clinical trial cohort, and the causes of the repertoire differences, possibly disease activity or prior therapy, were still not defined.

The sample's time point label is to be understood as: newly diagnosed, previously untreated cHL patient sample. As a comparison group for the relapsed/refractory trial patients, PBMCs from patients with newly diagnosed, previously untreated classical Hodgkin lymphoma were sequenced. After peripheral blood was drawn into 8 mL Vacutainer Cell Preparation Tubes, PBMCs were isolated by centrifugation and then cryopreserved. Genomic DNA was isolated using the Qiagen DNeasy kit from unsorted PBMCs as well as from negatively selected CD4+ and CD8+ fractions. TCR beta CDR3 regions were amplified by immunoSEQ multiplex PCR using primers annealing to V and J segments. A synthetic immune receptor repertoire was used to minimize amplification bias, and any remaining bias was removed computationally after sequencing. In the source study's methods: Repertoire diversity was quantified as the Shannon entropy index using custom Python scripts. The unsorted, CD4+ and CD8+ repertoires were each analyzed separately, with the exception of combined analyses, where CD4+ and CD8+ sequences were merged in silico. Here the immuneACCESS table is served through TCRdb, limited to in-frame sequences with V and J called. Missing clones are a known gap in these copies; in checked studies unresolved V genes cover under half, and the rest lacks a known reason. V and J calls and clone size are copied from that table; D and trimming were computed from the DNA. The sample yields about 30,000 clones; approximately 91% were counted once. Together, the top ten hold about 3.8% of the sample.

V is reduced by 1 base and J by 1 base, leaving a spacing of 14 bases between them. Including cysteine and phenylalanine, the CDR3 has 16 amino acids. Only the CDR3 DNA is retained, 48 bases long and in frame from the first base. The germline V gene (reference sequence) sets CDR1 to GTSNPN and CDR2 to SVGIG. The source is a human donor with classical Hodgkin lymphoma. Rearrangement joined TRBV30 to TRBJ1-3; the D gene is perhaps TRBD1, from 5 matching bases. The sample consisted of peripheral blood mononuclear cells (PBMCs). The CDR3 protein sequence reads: CAWSEEDIGSGNTIYF. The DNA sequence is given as TGTGCCTGGAGTGAGGAGGACATCGGATCTGGAAACACCATATATTTT.